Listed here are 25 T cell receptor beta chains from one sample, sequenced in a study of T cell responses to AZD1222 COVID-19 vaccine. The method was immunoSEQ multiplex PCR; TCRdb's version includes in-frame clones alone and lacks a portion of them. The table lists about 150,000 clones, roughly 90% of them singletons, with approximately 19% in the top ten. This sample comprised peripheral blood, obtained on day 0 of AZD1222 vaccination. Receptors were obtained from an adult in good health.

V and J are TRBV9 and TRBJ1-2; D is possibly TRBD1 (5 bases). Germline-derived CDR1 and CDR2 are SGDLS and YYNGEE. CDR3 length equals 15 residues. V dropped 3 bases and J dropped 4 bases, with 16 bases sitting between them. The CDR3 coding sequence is TGTGCCAGCAGCGCAAGGGGCGGATTTCTCTATGGCTACACCTTC. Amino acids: CASSARGGFLYGYTF.

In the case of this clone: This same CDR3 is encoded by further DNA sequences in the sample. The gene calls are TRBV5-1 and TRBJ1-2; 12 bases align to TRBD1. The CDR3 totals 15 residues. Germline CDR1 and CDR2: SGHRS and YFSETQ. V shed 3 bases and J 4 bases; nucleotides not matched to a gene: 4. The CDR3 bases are TGCGCCAGCAGCTCGGGGACAGGGGGCGGCTATGGCTACACCTTC. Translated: CASSSGTGGGYGYTF.

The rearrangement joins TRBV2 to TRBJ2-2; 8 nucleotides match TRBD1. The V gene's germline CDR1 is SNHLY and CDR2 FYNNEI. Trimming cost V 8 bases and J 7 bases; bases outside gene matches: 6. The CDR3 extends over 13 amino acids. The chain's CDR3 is CASEQGVGGELFF. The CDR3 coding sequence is TGTGCCAGCGAACAGGGGGTGGGCGGGGAGCTGTTTTTT.

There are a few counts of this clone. The CDR3 DNA sequence: TGTGCCAGCAGCTTAAATTCTGGGGGGCGATTAATGAACACTGAAGCTTTCTTT. This sequence encodes CASSLNSGGRLMNTEAFF. V and J are TRBV7-8 and TRBJ1-1, with D perhaps TRBD1 (6 bases). Germline lookup yields CDR1 SGHVS and CDR2 FQNEAQ. The V end lost 2 bases, the J end lost 0 bases, and 19 bases lay between the germline ends. This CDR3 is built from 18 residues.

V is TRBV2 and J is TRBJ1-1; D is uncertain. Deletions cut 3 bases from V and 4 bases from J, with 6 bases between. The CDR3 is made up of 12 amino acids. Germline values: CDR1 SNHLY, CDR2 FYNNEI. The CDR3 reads CASSEGSTEAFF. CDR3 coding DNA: TGTGCCAGCAGTGAGGGTTCCACTGAAGCTTTCTTT. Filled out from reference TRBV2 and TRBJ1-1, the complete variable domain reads EPEVTQTPSHQVTQMGQEVILRCVPISNHLYFYWYRQILGQKVEFLVSFYNNEISEKSEIFDDQFSVERPDGSNFTLKIRSTKLEDSAMYFCASSEGSTEAFFGQGTRLTVV.

In nucleotides, the CDR3 is TGTGCCAGCAGAGGGACAGGAGCTAACTATGGCTACACCTTC. Translation gives CASRGTGANYGYTF. The chain recombines TRBV2 with TRBJ1-2, with TRBD1 matching 8 bases. The J segment lost 0 bases and the V segment lost 6 bases, leaving 3 bases of the junction unmatched. The CDR3 extends over 14 amino acids. From germline, CDR1 is SNHLY and CDR2 FYNNEI. The whole variable domain, filled in from reference TRBV2 and TRBJ1-2, reads EPEVTQTPSHQVTQMGQEVILRCVPISNHLYFYWYRQILGQKVEFLVSFYNNEISEKSEIFDDQFSVERPDGSNFTLKIRSTKLEDSAMYFCASRGTGANYGYTFGSGTRLTVV.

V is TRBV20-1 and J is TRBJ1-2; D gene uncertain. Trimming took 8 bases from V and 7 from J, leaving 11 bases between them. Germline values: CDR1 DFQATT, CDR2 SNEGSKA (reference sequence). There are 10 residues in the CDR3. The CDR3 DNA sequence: TGCAGTTCCTGGACGGGTGGCTACACCTTC. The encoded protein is CSSWTGGYTF.

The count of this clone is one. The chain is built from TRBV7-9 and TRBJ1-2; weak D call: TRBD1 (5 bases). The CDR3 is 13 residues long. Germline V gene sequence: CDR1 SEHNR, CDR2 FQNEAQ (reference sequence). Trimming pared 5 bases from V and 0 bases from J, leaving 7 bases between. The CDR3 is CASSLDTNYGYTF. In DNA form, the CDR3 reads TGTGCCAGCAGCCTGGACACTAACTATGGCTACACCTTC.

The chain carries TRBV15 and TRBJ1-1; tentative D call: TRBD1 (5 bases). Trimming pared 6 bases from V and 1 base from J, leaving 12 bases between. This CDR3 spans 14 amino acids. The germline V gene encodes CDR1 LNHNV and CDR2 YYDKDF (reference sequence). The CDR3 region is CATRVAGRNTEAFF. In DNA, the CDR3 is TGTGCCACCAGAGTGGCAGGGAGGAACACTGAAGCTTTCTTT.

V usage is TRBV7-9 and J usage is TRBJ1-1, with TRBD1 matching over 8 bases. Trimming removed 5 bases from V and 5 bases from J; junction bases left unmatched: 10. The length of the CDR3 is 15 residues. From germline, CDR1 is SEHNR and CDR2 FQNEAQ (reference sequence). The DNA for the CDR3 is TGTGCCAGCAGCCCCTCAACAGGGGGAGGGACTGAAGCTTTCTTT. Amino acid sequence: CASSPSTGGGTEAFF.

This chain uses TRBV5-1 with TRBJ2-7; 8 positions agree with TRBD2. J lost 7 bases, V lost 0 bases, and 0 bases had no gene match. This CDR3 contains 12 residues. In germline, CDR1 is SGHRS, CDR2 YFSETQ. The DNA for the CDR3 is TGCGCCAGCAGCTTGGGACTAGCGGAGCAGTACTTC. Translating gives CASSLGLAEQYF.

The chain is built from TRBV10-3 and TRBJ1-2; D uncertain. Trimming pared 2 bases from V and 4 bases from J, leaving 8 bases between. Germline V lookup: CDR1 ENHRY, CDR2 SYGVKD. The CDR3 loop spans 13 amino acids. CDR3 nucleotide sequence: TGTGCCATCAGTGAGGAAGTTTTCTATGGCTACACCTTC. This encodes CAISEEVFYGYTF.

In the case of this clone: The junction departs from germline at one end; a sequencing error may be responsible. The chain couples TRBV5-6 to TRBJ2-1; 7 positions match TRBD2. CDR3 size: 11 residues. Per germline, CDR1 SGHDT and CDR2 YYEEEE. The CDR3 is CASSLLGGGVF. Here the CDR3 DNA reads TGTGCCAGCAGCTTATTAGGCGGGGGAGTCTTC. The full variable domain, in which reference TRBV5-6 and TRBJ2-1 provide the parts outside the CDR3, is DAGVTQSPTHLIKTRGQQVTLRCSPKSGHDTVSWYQQALGQGPQFIFQYYEEEERQRGNFPDRFSGHQFPNYSSELNVNALLLGDSALYLCASSLLGGGVFGPGTRLTVL.

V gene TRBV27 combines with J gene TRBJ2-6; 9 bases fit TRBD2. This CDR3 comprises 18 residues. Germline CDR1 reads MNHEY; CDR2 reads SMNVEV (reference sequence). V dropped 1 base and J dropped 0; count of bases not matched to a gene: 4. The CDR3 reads CASSLFASGNSGANVLTF. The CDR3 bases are TGTGCCAGCAGTTTATTTGCTAGCGGGAACTCTGGGGCCAACGTCCTGACTTTC.

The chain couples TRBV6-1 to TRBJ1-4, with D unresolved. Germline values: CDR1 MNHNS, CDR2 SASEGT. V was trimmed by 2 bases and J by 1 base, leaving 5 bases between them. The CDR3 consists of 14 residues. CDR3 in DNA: TGTGCCAGCAGTGAAACTCTAACTAATGAAAAACTGTTTTTT. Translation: CASSETLTNEKLFF.

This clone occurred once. The CDR3 here is CASSGTGYHEKLFF. CDR3 DNA: TGTGCCAGCAGTGGAACAGGGTACCATGAAAAACTGTTTTTT. The genes are TRBV27 and TRBJ1-4; tentatively, D is TRBD1 (6 bases). The germline V gene has CDR1 MNHEY and CDR2 SMNVEV (reference sequence). The ends were cut back, 5 bases at V and 6 bases at J, with 13 bases in the middle. The CDR3 covers 14 residues.

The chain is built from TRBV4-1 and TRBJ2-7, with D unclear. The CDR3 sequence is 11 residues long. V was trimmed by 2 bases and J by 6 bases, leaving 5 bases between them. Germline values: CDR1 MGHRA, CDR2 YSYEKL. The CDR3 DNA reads TGCGCCAGCAGCCAATCCGGCGAGCAGTACTTC. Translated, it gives CASSQSGEQYF.

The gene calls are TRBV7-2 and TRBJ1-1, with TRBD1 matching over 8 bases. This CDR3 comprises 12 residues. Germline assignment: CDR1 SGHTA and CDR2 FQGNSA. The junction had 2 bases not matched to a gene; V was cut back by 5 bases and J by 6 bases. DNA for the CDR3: TGTGCCAGCAGCCGACAGGGGTCTGAAGCTTTCTTT. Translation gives CASSRQGSEAFF.

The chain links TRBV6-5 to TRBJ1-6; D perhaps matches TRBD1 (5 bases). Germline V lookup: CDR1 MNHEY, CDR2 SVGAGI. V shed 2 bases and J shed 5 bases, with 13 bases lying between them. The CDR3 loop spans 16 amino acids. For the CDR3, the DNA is TGTGCCAGCAGTTACCCCCGGGACTTAGATAATTCACCCCTCCACTTT. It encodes CASSYPRDLDNSPLHF.

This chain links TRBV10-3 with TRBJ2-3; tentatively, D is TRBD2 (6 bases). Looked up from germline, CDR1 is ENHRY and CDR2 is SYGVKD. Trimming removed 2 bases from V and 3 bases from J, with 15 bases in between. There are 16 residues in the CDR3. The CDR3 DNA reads TGTGCCATCAGTGAGGTGGGCGGGATAAGAACAGATACGCAGTATTTT. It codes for CAISEVGGIRTDTQYF.

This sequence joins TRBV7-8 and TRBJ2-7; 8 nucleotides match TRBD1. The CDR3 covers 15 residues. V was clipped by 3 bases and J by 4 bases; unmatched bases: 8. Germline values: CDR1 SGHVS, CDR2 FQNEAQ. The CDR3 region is CASSFGQGGKYEQYF. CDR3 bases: TGTGCCAGCAGCTTCGGACAGGGAGGTAAATACGAGCAGTACTTC. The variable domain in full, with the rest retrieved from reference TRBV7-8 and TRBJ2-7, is GAGVSQSPRYKVAKRGQDVALRCDPISGHVSLFWYQQALGQGPEFLTYFQNEAQLDKSGLPSDRFFAERPEGSVSTLKIQRTQQEDSAVYLCASSFGQGGKYEQYFGPGTRLTVT.

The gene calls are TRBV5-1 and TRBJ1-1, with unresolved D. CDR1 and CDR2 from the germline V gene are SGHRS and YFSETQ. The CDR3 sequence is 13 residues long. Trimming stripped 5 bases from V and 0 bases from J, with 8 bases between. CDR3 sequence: CASSDGLNTEAFF. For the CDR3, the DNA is TGCGCCAGCAGTGACGGACTGAACACTGAAGCTTTCTTT.

CDR3 sequence (DNA): TGTGCCTGGAGTCAGACAGGGCTCAACTATGGCTACACCTTC. Amino acid sequence: CAWSQTGLNYGYTF. The V and J genes are TRBV30 and TRBJ1-2, with 7 nucleotides matching TRBD1. There are 14 residues in the CDR3. V shed 2 bases and J 2 bases; nucleotides not matched to a gene: 5. Per the germline V gene, CDR1 is GTSNPN and CDR2 is SVGIG (reference sequence).

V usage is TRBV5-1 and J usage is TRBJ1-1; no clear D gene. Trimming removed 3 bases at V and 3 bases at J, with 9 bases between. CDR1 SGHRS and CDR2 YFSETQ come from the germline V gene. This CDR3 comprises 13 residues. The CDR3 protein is CASSYEPDTEAFF. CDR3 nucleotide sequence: TGCGCCAGCAGCTACGAGCCGGACACTGAAGCTTTCTTT.

The CDR3 region is CASSPSRTGGPPHEQFF. CDR3 sequence (DNA): TGTGCCAGCAGCCCCTCCCGGACAGGGGGCCCCCCACATGAGCAGTTCTTC. The chain employs TRBV6-2 or TRBV6-3 and TRBJ2-1; 11 positions match TRBD1. The V segment lost 6 bases and the J segment 8 bases; nucleotides outside the gene matches: 15. This CDR3 has 17 residues. The germline gives CDR1 MNHEY, CDR2 SVGEGT.